One sample yielded the 11 T cell receptor beta chains listed below, sequenced in a study of blood T cell repertoires in COVID-19. Generated by immunoSEQ multiplex PCR, the TCRdb table keeps only in-frame clones and is missing some. In the table there are a few hundred thousand clones, 65% to 85% of which are singletons. The sample taken for sequencing was PBMCs or T cells enriched from blood (not recorded which). These TCRs come from a man aged 50 to 59 who had recovered from COVID-19.

The chain employs TRBV5-6 and TRBJ1-5; TRBD1 might be the D (5 bases). The CDR3 length is 15 residues. Germline V gene data show CDR1 as SGHDT and CDR2 as YYEEEE. V was shortened by 4 bases and J by 4 bases, with 15 bases between the two germline ends. CDR3 residues: CASSPGVGPNQPQHF. CDR3 nucleotides: TGTGCCAGCAGCCCGGGGGTCGGACCTAATCAGCCCCAGCATTTT.

The rearrangement links TRBV19 to TRBJ1-1, with D unclear. Trimming took 7 bases from V and 2 from J, leaving 5 bases between them. Germline CDR1 LNHDA, CDR2 SQIVND (reference sequence). This CDR3 has 11 residues. The CDR3 coding sequence is TGTGCCAGTAAGCGTAACACTGAAGCTTTCTTT. It translates to CASKRNTEAFF.

The DNA of the CDR3 is TGTGCCAGCAGTGAAAGGACAGGGGGCTTATCACCCCTCCACTTT. Protein sequence: CASSERTGGLSPLHF. The V gene is TRBV6-1, the J gene TRBJ1-6; 11 bases are a match to TRBD1. Unmatched junction bases numbered 4, after V lost 2 bases and J lost 10 bases. Germline CDR1 MNHNS, CDR2 SASEGT. The CDR3 spans 15 residues.

V and J are TRBV10-3 and TRBJ2-1; TRBD2 might be the D (6 bases). Germline lookup yields CDR1 ENHRY and CDR2 SYGVKD. The CDR3 has 12 amino acids. V shed 10 bases and J shed 8 bases, with 15 bases lying between them. CDR3 DNA sequence: TGTGCCACCCAATTAGGGGAGGATGAGCAGTTCTTC. This sequence encodes CATQLGEDEQFF.

This rearrangement joins TRBV5-1 to TRBJ2-1; D remains ambiguous. This CDR3 contains 16 residues. CDR1 is SGHRS and CDR2 is YFSETQ in the germline V gene. V lost 4 bases and J 1 base, leaving 15 bases between the germline ends. The chain's CDR3 is CASSPVTPGSYNEQFF. The CDR3 DNA is TGCGCCAGCAGCCCGGTAACCCCAGGATCCTACAATGAGCAGTTCTTC.

This chain links TRBV5-6 with TRBJ2-7; D perhaps matches TRBD2 (6 bases). Germline V lookup: CDR1 SGHDT, CDR2 YYEEEE. This CDR3 spans 13 amino acids. Trimming left V 0 bases short and J 4 bases short, with 8 bases between. This CDR3 is CASSLAGRYEQYF. Written as DNA, the CDR3 is TGTGCCAGCAGCTTGGCGGGGAGGTACGAGCAGTACTTC.

J is TRBJ2-1 and V is TRBV3-1 (or the pseudogene TRBV3-2); D gene ambiguous. The CDR3 contains 13 residues. Trimming removed 0 bases from V and 6 bases from J, with 6 bases in between. The germline gives CDR1 LGHDT, CDR2 YNNKEL (reference sequence). The CDR3 sequence is CASSQDSRNEQFF. CDR3 DNA sequence: TGTGCCAGCAGCCAAGATAGCCGCAATGAGCAGTTCTTC.

The V call is TRBV7-8, the J call TRBJ1-5; D not resolved. CDR3 length: 15 residues. Germline CDR1 and CDR2: SGHVS and FQNEAQ. The V end was cut by 1 base, the J end by 1 base, with 8 bases between. The CDR3 region has the DNA TGTGCCAGCAGCTTAGACGTGGGCAGCAATCAGCCCCAGCATTTT. This codes for CASSLDVGSNQPQHF.

The chain recombines TRBV6-1 with TRBJ1-2; no clear D. Germline V lookup: CDR1 MNHNS, CDR2 SASEGT. Trimming cost V 1 base and J 6 bases, with 12 bases left between them. This CDR3 is 14 amino acids long. The CDR3 nucleotides read TGTGCCAGCAGTGAAGTGGAGGCAGATCATGGCTACACCTTC. Protein product: CASSEVEADHGYTF.

The chain employs TRBV7-3 and TRBJ2-1, with TRBD2 matching 9 bases. Germline V gene sequence: CDR1 SGHTA, CDR2 FQGTGA. This CDR3 has 15 amino acids. Unmatched junction bases numbered 4, after V lost 0 bases and J lost 7 bases. CDR3 protein: CASSLTGTSGNEQFF. CDR3 sequence (DNA): TGTGCCAGCAGCTTAACCGGCACTAGCGGGAATGAGCAGTTCTTC.

The chain links TRBV28 to TRBJ1-5; 9 bases are a match to TRBD1. Germline loops: CDR1 MDHEN, CDR2 SYDVKM. V shed 8 bases and J 5 bases; nucleotides not matched to a gene: 10. The CDR3 is 15 residues long. The CDR3 loop is CASFSGTGYDQPQHF. The CDR3 DNA reads TGTGCCAGCTTTTCCGGGACAGGGTACGATCAGCCCCAGCATTTT.